This T cell receptor beta chain stems from a study of type 1 regulatory T cells. Looking at the study overall: An in vitro protocol generated T-allo10, a Tr1-enriched, alloantigen-specific CD4 T cell product.

Comment on this clonotype: Antigen: not known.

TCRdb re-analysed the reads in MiXCR, keeping a single row per CDR3 protein. The table shows some 21,000 distinct CDR3 sequences, with approximately 44% occurring only once. This clonotype was obtained from a human donor in good health. Sample: cultured T cells, either the whole culture or a sorted T cell fraction (not recorded which).

The DNA for the CDR3 is TGTGCCAGCAGTCCGGGAGGGCAGGGGACGGGAGCTTTCTTT. Residues: CASSPGGQGTGAFF. This sequence joins TRBV2 and TRBJ1-1, with D perhaps TRBD1 (6 bases). This CDR3 is built from 14 residues. Deletions cut 5 bases from V and 10 bases from J, with 20 bases between. Germline CDR1 SNHLY, CDR2 FYNNEI.